Below, 30 T cell receptor beta chains from the same sample are listed, as sequenced in a study of CD8+CD57+ T cells in acquired aplastic anemia. Genomic DNA provided the template from which TCR beta VDJ and CDR3 profiles were obtained. TCRdb used MiXCR to reprocess the reads, holding one entry per CDR3 protein. The repertoire holds around 190,000 distinct CDR3 sequences, around 60% seen once, with over 25% in the top ten. Specimen: sorted CD4+, CD8+, or CD8+CD57+ T cells (not recorded which) from PBMCs. Receptors were obtained from a human donor in good health.

The chain carries TRBV25-1 and TRBJ2-7; D is perhaps TRBD1 (6 bases). V was cut by 11 bases and J by 6 bases, with 11 bases left in between. From germline, CDR1 is MGHDK and CDR2 SYGVNS. The CDR3 runs to 10 residues. In nucleotides, the CDR3 is TGTGCCGGGGACATGGGCGAGCAGTACTTC. This codes for CAGDMGEQYF.

This chain links TRBV14 with TRBJ1-2; perhaps TRBD1 as D (5 bases). V lost 4 bases and J 8 bases, leaving 17 bases between the germline ends. There are 14 residues in the CDR3. Germline values: CDR1 SGHDN, CDR2 FVKESK. CDR3 protein: CASSPGTSRYGYTF. In nucleotides, the CDR3 is TGTGCCAGCAGCCCTGGGACTTCGCGCTACGGCTACACCTTC.

A few counts support this clonotype. The rearrangement joins TRBV15 to TRBJ2-7, with D possibly TRBD1 on 6 matching bases. The V gene lost 5 bases and the J gene lost 2 bases, with 16 bases spanning the gap. The germline V gene has CDR1 LNHNV and CDR2 YYDKDF (reference sequence). The CDR3 spans 15 residues. The CDR3: CATSGRQALTYEQYF. As DNA, the CDR3 is TGTGCCACCAGCGGGAGACAGGCCCTAACCTACGAGCAGTACTTC.

This rearrangement joins TRBV19 to TRBJ2-1; TRBD1 matches at 7 bases. The CDR3 spans 15 residues. V lost 8 bases and J lost 2; bases outside the gene matches: 9. CDR1 LNHDA and CDR2 SQIVND come from the germline V gene (reference sequence). Written as DNA, the CDR3 is TGTGCCAGTCGTGGGACAGAACCAACCTACAATGAGCAGTTCTTC. This translates into CASRGTEPTYNEQFF. Full variable domain (rest looked up from reference TRBV19 and TRBJ2-1): DGGITQSPKYLFRKEGQNVTLSCEQNLNHDAMYWYRQDPGQGLRLIYYSQIVNDFQKGDIAEGYSVSREKKESFPLTVTSAQKNPTAFYLCASRGTEPTYNEQFFGPGTRLTVL.

This clonotype came up once. V usage is TRBV20-1 and J usage is TRBJ2-1, with a possible D match to TRBD2 (6 bases). CDR1 and CDR2 from the germline V gene are DFQATT and SNEGSKA (reference sequence). Trimming shortened V by 2 bases and J by 8 bases, and 22 bases separated the two germline ends. There are 16 residues in the CDR3. In DNA form, the CDR3 reads TGCAGTGCTAGACACAGCGGGTCGGGCTTAACCTATGAGCAGTTCTTC. This translates into CSARHSGSGLTYEQFF.

The chain uses TRBV9 and TRBJ1-6, with 7 bases matching TRBD1. V was pared by 0 bases and J by 14 bases, with 8 bases of the junction left unmatched. This CDR3 has 14 residues. The germline V gene has CDR1 SGDLS and CDR2 YYNGEE. The CDR3 DNA reads as TGTGCCAGCAGCGTAGGGACAGGACTAGCGGCCCTCCACTTT. Its protein is CASSVGTGLAALHF. The full variable domain, with the rest looked up from reference TRBV9 and TRBJ1-6, is DSGVTQTPKHLITATGQRVTLRCSPRSGDLSVYWYQQSLDQGLQFLIQYYNGEERAKGNILERFSAQQFPDLHSELNLSSLELGDSALYFCASSVGTGLAALHFGNGTRLTVT.

V is TRBV7-6 and J is TRBJ2-1, with D maybe TRBD2 (6 bases). The CDR3 length is 15 residues. Per germline, CDR1 SGHVS and CDR2 FNYEAQ. The V gene lost 5 bases and the J gene lost 12 bases, with 23 bases spanning the gap. The CDR3 reads CASSAPLEGGDTQFF. The DNA for the CDR3 is TGTGCCAGCAGCGCCCCCCTTGAGGGAGGAGATACGCAGTTCTTC. The variable domain in full, with the rest retrieved from reference TRBV7-6 and TRBJ2-1, is GAGVSQSPRYKVTKRGQDVALRCDPISGHVSLYWYRQALGQGPEFLTYFNYEAQQDKSGLPNDRFSAERPEGSISTLTIQRTEQRDSAMYRCASSAPLEGGDTQFFGPGTRLTVL.

The V gene is TRBV5-1, the J gene TRBJ1-1; 8 bases agree with TRBD1. Trimming cost V 0 bases and J 10 bases; bases outside gene matches: 8. This CDR3 spans 14 amino acids. CDR1 and CDR2 from the germline V gene are SGHRS and YFSETQ. The CDR3 is CASSLVQGAPGAFF. The CDR3 DNA follows: TGCGCCAGCAGCTTGGTCCAGGGGGCGCCGGGAGCTTTCTTT.

On this clonotype: A much larger clone sits a single nucleotide away, making a read error possible. CDR3 DNA sequence: TGTGCCACCAGTGATTGGGGACTAGCGGGCGAGGAGCAGTCCTTC. Protein sequence: CATSDWGLAGEEQSF. This sequence joins TRBV24-1 and TRBJ2-1, with 12 positions matching TRBD2. CDR3 length equals 15 residues. Germline CDR1 KGHDR, CDR2 SFDVKD.

This clonotype was detected ten times or more. V and J are TRBV7-8 and TRBJ2-5; D gene unclear. Between the trimmed V and J ends, which lost 4 bases and 0 bases, there was a span of 9 bases. The CDR3 consists of 14 residues. CDR1 is SGHVS, CDR2 FQNEAQ, per germline. CDR3 protein: CASSYPQDQETQYF. CDR3 nucleotides: TGTGCCAGCAGCTACCCACAAGACCAAGAGACCCAGTACTTC.

The genes are TRBV10-3 and TRBJ1-6, with unresolved D. CDR3 size: 13 residues. Trimming removed 4 bases at V and 6 bases at J, with 7 bases between. Germline V CDR1 and CDR2: ENHRY, SYGVKD. The CDR3 loop is CAISAQPNSPLHF. In DNA, the CDR3 is TGTGCCATCAGTGCACAGCCTAATTCACCCCTCCACTTT.

The chain joins TRBV7-9 to TRBJ2-1; 11 bases are shared with TRBD2. CDR1 SEHNR and CDR2 FQNEAQ come from the germline V gene (reference sequence). This CDR3 is 17 amino acids long. The junction had 5 bases not matched to a gene; V was cut back by 4 bases and J by 0 bases. In DNA, the CDR3 is TGTGCCAGCAGCTCGACTAGCGGGGATAGCTCCTACAATGAGCAGTTCTTC. Its translation: CASSSTSGDSSYNEQFF.

Remarks on this clonotype: As the CDR3 is not closed by the conserved phenylalanine or tryptophan, this likely results from a read error. This sequence joins TRBV7-2 and TRBJ2-1; D is undetermined. The germline V gene has CDR1 SGHTA and CDR2 FQGNSA. The CDR3 is 15 amino acids. Trimming cost V 7 bases and J 0 bases, with 13 bases left between them. CDR3 amino acids: CASMVGGPSYNEQFS. In DNA, the CDR3 is TGTGCCAGCATGGTGGGCGGCCCCTCCTACAATGAGCAGTTCTCC.

The chain employs TRBV29-1 and TRBJ2-2; 7 bases are a match to TRBD2. V dropped 7 bases and J dropped 6; count of bases not matched to a gene: 5. The CDR3 consists of 12 residues. Germline V gene data show CDR1 as SQVTM and CDR2 as ANQGSEA. For the CDR3, the DNA is TGCAGCGCCGCCGCGGGGGCCGGGGAGCTGTTTTTT. It specifies CSAAAGAGELFF.

The V and J genes are TRBV13 and TRBJ2-1, with unresolved D. The ends were cut back, 2 bases at V and 11 bases at J, with 16 bases in the middle. Per the germline V gene, CDR1 is PRHDT and CDR2 is FYEKMQ (reference sequence). The CDR3 contains 14 residues. The CDR3 spells CASSLPLRPSKQFF. CDR3 nucleotide sequence: TGTGCCAGCAGCTTACCACTCAGACCGTCGAAGCAGTTCTTC.

J is TRBJ2-2 and V is TRBV28, with a possible D match to TRBD1 (7 bases). The CDR3 spans 15 residues. Germline V gene data show CDR1 as MDHEN and CDR2 as SYDVKM. V shed 5 bases and J shed 5 bases, with 15 bases lying between them. DNA for the CDR3: TGTGCCAGCAGTGCCCCAGGGGGGACAACCGGGGAGCTGTTTTTT. Translation: CASSAPGGTTGELFF. Full variable domain (rest looked up from reference TRBV28 and TRBJ2-2): DVKVTQSSRYLVKRTGEKVFLECVQDMDHENMFWYRQDPGLGLRLIYFSYDVKMKEKGDIPEGYSVSREKKERFSLILESASTNQTSMYLCASSAPGGTTGELFFGEGSRLTVL.

The V and J genes are TRBV2 and TRBJ1-1; D is possibly TRBD1 (5 bases). V was trimmed by 8 bases and J by 2 bases, leaving 12 bases between them. CDR1 is SNHLY and CDR2 is FYNNEI in the germline V gene. This CDR3 region has 13 residues. The CDR3 sequence: CASAGPRNTEAFF. Here the CDR3 DNA reads TGTGCCAGCGCGGGACCCCGAAACACTGAAGCTTTCTTT.

The chain recombines TRBV10-3 with TRBJ2-2; no firm D call. CDR3 length: 13 amino acids. Germline-derived CDR1 and CDR2 are ENHRY and SYGVKD. V was clipped by 2 bases and J by 3 bases, with 4 bases between them. The CDR3, as DNA: TGTGCCATCAGTGAGGTAGACACCGGGGAGCTGTTTTTT. Translating gives CAISEVDTGELFF.

The V and J genes are TRBV20-1 and TRBJ2-7; a weak D match, TRBD1 (5 bases). The CDR3 sequence is 11 residues long. V was trimmed by 6 bases and J by 3 bases, leaving 9 bases between them. Germline values: CDR1 DFQATT, CDR2 SNEGSKA (reference sequence). This CDR3 reads CSARTHYEQYF. Here the CDR3 DNA reads TGCAGTGCACGGACACACTACGAGCAGTACTTC.

The V and J genes are TRBV7-3 and TRBJ1-2, with 7 positions matching TRBD1. The CDR3 is made up of 15 amino acids. Trimming cost V 5 bases and J 5 bases; bases outside gene matches: 11. The germline CDR1 and CDR2 sequences are SGHTA and FQGTGA. The chain's CDR3 is CASSLEGQIRYGYTF. CDR3 sequence (DNA): TGTGCCAGCAGCCTCGAGGGACAGATAAGGTATGGCTACACCTTC.

J is TRBJ2-5 and V is TRBV12-3 or TRBV12-4; 7 bases line up with TRBD1. The CDR3 has 15 residues. Trimming cost V 6 bases and J 9 bases; bases outside gene matches: 16. CDR3 bases: TGTGCCAGCAGGCAGACCGAAGGGACAGTCCAGTCCCAGTACTTC. It is translated as CASRQTEGTVQSQYF.

This clonotype was counted only a few times. V is TRBV15 and J is TRBJ2-7; D might be TRBD2 (6 bases). CDR3 length equals 13 residues. Germline-derived CDR1 and CDR2 are LNHNV and YYDKDF (reference sequence). V was clipped by 5 bases and J by 4 bases, with 12 bases between them. The CDR3 nucleotides are TGTGCCACCAGCTCTCGGGGGAATTACGAGCAGTACTTC. Its translation is CATSSRGNYEQYF.

This clonotype was seen repeatedly, ten times or more. This chain joins TRBV7-6 and TRBJ1-1; D gene ambiguous. In germline, CDR1 is SGHVS, CDR2 FNYEAQ. V lost 4 bases to trimming and J lost 1 base, with 10 bases between them. This CDR3 region has 14 residues. CDR3 bases: TGTGCCAGCAGCTCCTTCGGGGAGAACACTGAAGCTTTCTTT. Translated: CASSSFGENTEAFF.

Many counts were recorded for this clonotype. The CDR3 DNA reads as TGTGCCAGCAGCGTAGGGAGGGGCACCGGGATGAACACTGAAGCTTTCTTT. Protein: CASSVGRGTGMNTEAFF. The chain uses TRBV9 and TRBJ1-1; D is perhaps TRBD1 (5 bases). Germline CDR1 and CDR2: SGDLS and YYNGEE. The CDR3 sequence is 17 residues long. V was pared by 0 bases and J by 0 bases, with 15 bases between.

This chain connects TRBV24-1 to TRBJ1-5, with D uncertain. V lost 9 bases, J lost 0 bases, and 8 bases lay in between. There are 13 residues in the CDR3. Germline V lookup: CDR1 KGHDR, CDR2 SFDVKD. CDR3 sequence: CATSRDSNQPQHF. The CDR3 DNA reads as TGTGCCACCTCCCGGGATAGCAATCAGCCCCAGCATTTT.

Regarding this clonotype: A clone one base away is much larger, so this may be a read error. The chain couples TRBV5-8 to TRBJ1-1, with 10 positions matching TRBD1. Per the germline V gene, CDR1 is SGHTS and CDR2 is YDEGEE. There are 15 residues in the CDR3. The CDR3: CACSSQTGGIAEAFF. The DNA for the CDR3 is TGTGCCTGCAGCTCGCAGACAGGGGGCATAGCTGAAGCTTTCTTT.

This rearrangement joins TRBV19 to TRBJ1-2; the D gene is possibly TRBD1 (6 bases). V was clipped by 2 bases and J by 7 bases, with 11 bases between them. Germline CDR1 reads LNHDA; CDR2 reads SQIVND (reference sequence). The length of the CDR3 is 13 residues. The CDR3 spells CASSISGASGYTF. The CDR3 coding sequence is TGTGCCAGTAGTATATCAGGGGCGAGTGGCTACACCTTC.

The chain employs TRBV19 and TRBJ1-5, with a possible D match to TRBD1 (6 bases). The CDR3 covers 15 residues. With 3 bases removed from V and 6 bases from J, the gap between germline ends came to 15 bases. Germline V gene data show CDR1 as LNHDA and CDR2 as SQIVND (reference sequence). In DNA, the CDR3 is TGTGCCAGTAGTATGATCTCAGGGGCTCGTCAGCCCCAGCATTTT. It is translated as CASSMISGARQPQHF.

The rearrangement joins TRBV7-8 to TRBJ2-5; D is tentatively TRBD1 or TRBD2 (5 bases each). Germline V lookup: CDR1 SGHVS, CDR2 FQNEAQ. V was shortened by 1 base and J by 2 bases, with 8 bases between the two germline ends. The CDR3 extends over 14 amino acids. CDR3 DNA: TGTGCCAGCAGCTTAGGACAGCGGCAAGAGACCCAGTACTTC. Protein: CASSLGQRQETQYF. Using reference TRBV7-8 and TRBJ2-5 for the parts outside the CDR3, the full variable domain is GAGVSQSPRYKVAKRGQDVALRCDPISGHVSLFWYQQALGQGPEFLTYFQNEAQLDKSGLPSDRFFAERPEGSVSTLKIQRTQQEDSAVYLCASSLGQRQETQYFGPGTRLLVL.

The chain is built from TRBV25-1 and TRBJ2-7; TRBD1 matches 11 bases. The CDR3 has 14 residues. From germline, CDR1 is MGHDK and CDR2 SYGVNS. J gave up 5 bases and V 6 bases, and 6 bases lay outside the gene matches. The CDR3 DNA reads TGTGCCAGCAGCGCAGGGACAGGGGGAGACGAGCAGTACTTC. Its protein is CASSAGTGGDEQYF.